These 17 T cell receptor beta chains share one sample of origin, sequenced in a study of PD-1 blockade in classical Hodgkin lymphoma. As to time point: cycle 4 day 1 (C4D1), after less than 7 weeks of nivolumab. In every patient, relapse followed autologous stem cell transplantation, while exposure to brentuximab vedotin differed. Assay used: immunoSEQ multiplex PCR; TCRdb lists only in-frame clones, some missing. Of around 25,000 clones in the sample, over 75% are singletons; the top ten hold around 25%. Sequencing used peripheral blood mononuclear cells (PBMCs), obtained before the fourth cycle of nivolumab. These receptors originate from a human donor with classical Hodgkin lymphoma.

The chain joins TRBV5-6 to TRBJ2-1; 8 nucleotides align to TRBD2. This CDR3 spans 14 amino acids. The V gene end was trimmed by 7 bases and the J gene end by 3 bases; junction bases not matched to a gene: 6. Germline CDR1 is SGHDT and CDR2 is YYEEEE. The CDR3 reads CASREGQSYNEQFF. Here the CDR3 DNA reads TGTGCCAGCCGGGAGGGACAAAGCTACAATGAGCAGTTCTTC. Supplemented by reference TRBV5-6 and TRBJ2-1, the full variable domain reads DAGVTQSPTHLIKTRGQQVTLRCSPKSGHDTVSWYQQALGQGPQFIFQYYEEEERQRGNFPDRFSGHQFPNYSSELNVNALLLGDSALYLCASREGQSYNEQFFGPGTRLTVL.

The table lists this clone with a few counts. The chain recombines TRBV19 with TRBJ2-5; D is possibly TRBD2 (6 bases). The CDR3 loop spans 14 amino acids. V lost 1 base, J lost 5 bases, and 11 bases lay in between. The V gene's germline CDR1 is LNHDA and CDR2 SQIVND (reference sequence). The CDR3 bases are TGTGCCAGTAGTATAGGTGGGGGGAGGGAGACCCAGTACTTC. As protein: CASSIGGGRETQYF.

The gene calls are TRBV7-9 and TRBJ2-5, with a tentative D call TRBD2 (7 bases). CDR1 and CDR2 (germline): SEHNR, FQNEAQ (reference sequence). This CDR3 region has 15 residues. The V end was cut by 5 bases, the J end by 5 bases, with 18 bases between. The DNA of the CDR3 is TGTGCCAGCAGCCTGGAGGGGGGGGCGTGGGAGACCCAGTACTTC. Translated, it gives CASSLEGGAWETQYF.

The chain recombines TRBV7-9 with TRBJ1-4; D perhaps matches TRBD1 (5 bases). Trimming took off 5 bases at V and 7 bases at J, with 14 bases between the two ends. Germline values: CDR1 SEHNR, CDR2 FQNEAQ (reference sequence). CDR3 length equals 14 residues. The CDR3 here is CASSPDPGGEKLFF. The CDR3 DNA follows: TGTGCCAGCAGCCCGGACCCTGGGGGTGAAAAACTGTTTTTT.

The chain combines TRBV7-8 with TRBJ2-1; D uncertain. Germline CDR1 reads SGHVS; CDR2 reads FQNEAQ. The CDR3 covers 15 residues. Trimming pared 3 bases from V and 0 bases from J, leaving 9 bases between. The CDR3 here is CASSLDSSSYNEQFF. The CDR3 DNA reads TGTGCCAGCAGCTTGGATAGTAGCTCCTACAATGAGCAGTTCTTC.

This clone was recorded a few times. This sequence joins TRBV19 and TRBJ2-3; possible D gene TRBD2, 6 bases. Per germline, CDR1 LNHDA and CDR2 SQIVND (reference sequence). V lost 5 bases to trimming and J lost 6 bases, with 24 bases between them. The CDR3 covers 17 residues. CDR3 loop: CASSEFAAGTQQDTQYF. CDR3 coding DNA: TGTGCCAGTAGTGAGTTCGCGGCGGGGACCCAACAGGATACGCAGTATTTT.

CDR3 residues: CATSSEYRDLRGEKLFF. The CDR3 coding sequence is TGTGCCACCAGCAGTGAGTACAGGGACCTTAGAGGTGAAAAACTGTTTTTT. This chain links TRBV15 with TRBJ1-4; D is perhaps TRBD1 (6 bases). The CDR3 has 17 amino acids. Trimming pared 3 bases from V and 7 bases from J, leaving 21 bases between. Germline V gene data show CDR1 as LNHNV and CDR2 as YYDKDF (reference sequence).

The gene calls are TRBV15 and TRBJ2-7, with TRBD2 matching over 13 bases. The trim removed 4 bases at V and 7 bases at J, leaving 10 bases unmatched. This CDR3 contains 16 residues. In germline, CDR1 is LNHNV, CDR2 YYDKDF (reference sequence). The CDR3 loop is CATSTGGLAGAQEQYF. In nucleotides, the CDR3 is TGTGCCACCAGCACCGGAGGACTAGCGGGAGCCCAAGAGCAGTACTTC.

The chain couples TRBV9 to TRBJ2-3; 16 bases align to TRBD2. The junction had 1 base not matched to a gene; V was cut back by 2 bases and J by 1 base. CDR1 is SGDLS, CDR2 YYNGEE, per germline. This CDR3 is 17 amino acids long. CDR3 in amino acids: CASSVGTSGGGTDTQYF. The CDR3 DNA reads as TGTGCCAGCAGCGTGGGGACTAGCGGGGGGGGCACAGATACGCAGTATTTT.

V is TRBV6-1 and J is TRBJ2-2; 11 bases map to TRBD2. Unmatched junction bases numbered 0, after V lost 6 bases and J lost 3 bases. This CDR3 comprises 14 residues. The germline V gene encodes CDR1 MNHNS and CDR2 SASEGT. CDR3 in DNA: TGTGCCAGCAGACTAGCGGGGGACACCGGGGAGCTGTTTTTT. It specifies CASRLAGDTGELFF.

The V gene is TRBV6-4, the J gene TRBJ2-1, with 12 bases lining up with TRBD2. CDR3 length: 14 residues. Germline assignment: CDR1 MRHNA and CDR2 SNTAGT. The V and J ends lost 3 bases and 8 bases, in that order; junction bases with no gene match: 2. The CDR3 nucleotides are TGTGCCAGCAGTGATTCTAGCGGGAGGGATGAGCAGTTCTTC. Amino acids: CASSDSSGRDEQFF.

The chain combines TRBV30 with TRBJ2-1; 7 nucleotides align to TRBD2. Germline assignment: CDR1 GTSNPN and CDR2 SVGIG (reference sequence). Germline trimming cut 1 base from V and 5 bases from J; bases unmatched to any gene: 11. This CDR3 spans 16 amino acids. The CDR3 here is CAWSGSLREPNNEQFF. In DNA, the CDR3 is TGTGCCTGGAGTGGCTCTTTGCGGGAGCCCAACAATGAGCAGTTCTTC. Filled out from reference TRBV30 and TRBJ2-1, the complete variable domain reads SQTIHQWPATLVQPVGSPLSLECTVEGTSNPNLYWYRQAAGRGLQLLFYSVGIGQISSEVPQNLSASRPQDRQFILSSKKLLLSDSGFYLCAWSGSLREPNNEQFFGPGTRLTVL.

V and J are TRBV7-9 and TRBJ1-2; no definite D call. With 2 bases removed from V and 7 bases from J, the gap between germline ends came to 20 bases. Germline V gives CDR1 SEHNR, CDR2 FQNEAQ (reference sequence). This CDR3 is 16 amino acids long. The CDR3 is CASSLLWAGRASGYTF. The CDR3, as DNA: TGTGCCAGCAGCTTATTATGGGCAGGCAGAGCCTCTGGCTACACCTTC.

The CDR3 DNA reads as TGTGCCAGCTCACCACGTCTTCTACAGGGTAGGGAGACCCAGTACTTC. As protein: CASSPRLLQGRETQYF. The V gene is TRBV18, the J gene TRBJ2-5, with D possibly TRBD1 on 6 matching bases. The CDR3 has 16 amino acids. Germline V gives CDR1 KGHSH, CDR2 LQKENI. With 1 base removed from V and 5 bases from J, the gap between germline ends came to 17 bases.

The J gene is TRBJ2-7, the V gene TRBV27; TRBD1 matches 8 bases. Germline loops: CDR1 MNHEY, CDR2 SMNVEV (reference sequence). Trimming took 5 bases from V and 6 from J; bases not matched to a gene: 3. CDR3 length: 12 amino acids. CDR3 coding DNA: TGTGCCAGCAGTGGACAGGGCTCCGAGCAGTACTTC. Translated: CASSGQGSEQYF.

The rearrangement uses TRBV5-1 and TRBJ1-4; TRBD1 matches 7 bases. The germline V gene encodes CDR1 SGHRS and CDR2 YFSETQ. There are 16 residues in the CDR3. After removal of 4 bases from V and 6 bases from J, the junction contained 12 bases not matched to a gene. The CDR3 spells CASSPERRGLYEKLFF. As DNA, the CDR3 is TGCGCCAGCAGCCCGGAAAGGAGGGGGCTTTATGAAAAACTGTTTTTT.

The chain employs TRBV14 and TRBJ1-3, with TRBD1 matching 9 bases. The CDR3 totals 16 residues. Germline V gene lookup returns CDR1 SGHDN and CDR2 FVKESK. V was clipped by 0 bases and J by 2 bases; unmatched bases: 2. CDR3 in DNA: TGTGCCAGCAGCCAAGAATGGGACAGGGCTGGAAACACCATATATTTT. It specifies CASSQEWDRAGNTIYF. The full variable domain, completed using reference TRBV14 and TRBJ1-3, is EAGVTQFPSHSVIEKGQTVTLRCDPISGHDNLYWYRRVMGKEIKFLLHFVKESKQDESGMPNNRFLAERTGGTYSTLKVQPAELEDSGVYFCASSQEWDRAGNTIYFGEGSWLTVV.